The clone carrying this T cell receptor beta chain was counted many times. Its target is not known. There are 17 residues in the CDR3. Trimming took 3 bases from V and 2 from J; bases not matched to a gene: 8. CDR1 is SGHTA and CDR2 is FQGNSA in the germline V gene. The sample is drawn from a study of CD8 T cells in ankylosing spondylitis. Study findings and constraints: For ankylosing spondylitis blood, a TCR beta motif of seven to nine highly homologous variants appeared characteristic. The clones that were linked to disease were reported to be significantly enriched in matched synovial fluid samples from ankylosing spondylitis patients.

The TCR beta libraries were generated through quantitative 5'-RACE incorporating molecular barcodes. One entry per CDR3 protein, called by TCRdb with MiXCR from the 5' RACE reads. The sample has some 840,000 distinct CDR3 sequences, about 11% seen once; the top ten hold roughly 0.51%. Input material: blood, either unsorted or a sorted T cell fraction (not recorded which). The gene calls are TRBV7-2 and TRBJ2-3, with 10 bases matching TRBD2. The sequence was obtained from a male donor with ankylosing spondylitis. The CDR3 coding sequence is TGTGCCAGCAGCTTCTCTTTTACTAGCGGGGCCACAGATACGCAGTATTTT. Translating gives CASSFSFTSGATDTQYF.